This T cell receptor (beta chain) was observed in a study of T cell responses to AZD1222 COVID-19 vaccine. The repertoire was sequenced with immunoSEQ multiplex PCR; TCRdb's copy has only in-frame clones and lacks some. The repertoire holds 150,000 to 200,000 clones, more than 90% seen once, with 3.6% in the top ten. This clone was seen a few times. The CDR3 extends over 14 amino acids. V lost 6 bases and J lost 5; bases outside the gene matches: 4. The germline CDR1 and CDR2 sequences are SGHAT and FQDESV (reference sequence). This receptor was identified in an adult who received the MenACWY meningococcal vaccine as a control. The sample here was peripheral blood, taken 28 days after the second dose of the MenACWY control vaccine. V gene TRBV11-1 combines with J gene TRBJ1-6; 7 nucleotides align to TRBD1. This CDR3 reads CASSRTGNNSPLHF. The CDR3 bases are TGTGCCAGCAGTCGGACAGGAAATAATTCACCCCTCCACTTT.